The clone carrying this T cell receptor beta chain was counted only a few times. Its antigen is still unknown. Profiling relied on immunoSEQ multiplex PCR, and the TCRdb table lists in-frame clones only, not all of them. The table shows 150,000 to 190,000 clones, with approximately 90% occurring only once. These data are taken from a study of T cell responses to AZD1222 COVID-19 vaccine. Study findings and constraints: The donor cohort was predominantly white British with a female majority, and clonal diversity may have been underestimated.

The specimen was peripheral blood, collected after recovery from COVID-19. The clonotype comes from an adult who had recovered from COVID-19.

This chain's CDR3 is CASSPTDRGLNTEAFF. CDR3 nucleotide sequence: TGTGCCAGTAGTCCCACAGACAGGGGTCTAAACACTGAAGCTTTCTTT. The chain joins TRBV19 to TRBJ1-1; 8 bases map to TRBD1. Germline V lookup: CDR1 LNHDA, CDR2 SQIVND (reference sequence). The CDR3 is 16 amino acids. V was clipped by 5 bases and J by 2 bases; unmatched bases: 10.